The present T cell receptor beta chain was sequenced within a study of T cell clonotyping in hematopoietic cell transplantation. Findings and caveats of the study: Cells were unsorted, so CD4 and CD8 contributions were not separated.

Here immunoSEQ multiplex PCR was the method, and the copy in TCRdb shows in-frame clones only, minus some. Counted here are some 8,700 clones, about four fifths occurring once; the ten biggest clones make up over 4%. This CDR3 spans 16 amino acids. The germline V and J ends were trimmed by 5 bases and 0 bases, with 13 bases remaining between them. The V gene's germline CDR1 is ENHRY and CDR2 SYGVKD. Comment on this clone: The antigen is not known.

The starting material was peripheral blood mononuclear cells, obtained 180 days after allogeneic stem cell transplant. The chain carries TRBV10-3 and TRBJ2-2, with a tentative D call TRBD1 (7 bases). This clonotype was obtained from a female patient aged 45-60 years who had an allogeneic stem cell transplant from an unrelated donor, so the T cells may come from the graft donor. Some clones in this sample may be carry-over from other donors' samples. The CDR3 DNA reads TGTGCCATCAGTCCCCAGGGGGGCTCGAACACCGGGGAGCTGTTTTTT. Protein product: CAISPQGGSNTGELFF.